Presented here are 4 T cell receptor beta chains from one specimen sequenced in a study of T cells in women clearing cervical HPV infection. Sequencing used immunoSEQ multiplex PCR; TCRdb keeps in-frame clones, though not all of them. The sample table includes 25,000 to 35,000 clones. The sample taken for sequencing was blood buffy coat. The receptors here all came from a woman aged 18 to 75 with a cervical HPV16 infection that either progressed to CIN3+ or cleared (not recorded which).

A word on this clone: From the germline J gene comes the end of the CDR3, since the read stops 3 residues before it. The gene calls are TRBV29-1 and TRBJ1-1; 8 nucleotides match TRBD1. Losses at the gene ends were 7 bases for V and 3 bases for J; bases not matched to a gene: 10. CDR3 length: 14 residues. Per germline, CDR1 SQVTM and CDR2 ANQGSEA. The CDR3 DNA, read in part, is TGCAGCGGTGGGGCAGGGGGCTTGGACACTGAA. It codes for CSGGAGGLDTE. The CDR3 as a whole reads CSGGAGGLDTEAFF.

CDR3 residues: CASSWTGLPYEQYF. Partial CDR3 DNA: TGTGCCAGCAGCTGGACGGGACTTCCCTACGAG. The chain combines TRBV5-6 with TRBJ2-7, with D possibly being TRBD2 (6 bases). The sequenced fragment ends 3 residues before the CDR3 boundary, so the rest is inferred from the germline J gene. Looked up from germline, CDR1 is SGHDT and CDR2 is YYEEEE. V shed 3 bases and J shed 2 bases, with 12 bases lying between them. CDR3 length equals 14 residues.

Turning to this clone: The CDR3 goes on 3 residues after the read ends, and that part is filled in from the germline J gene. The rearrangement uses TRBV19 and TRBJ2-7, with D possibly TRBD1 on 5 matching bases. The CDR3 runs to 13 residues. V dropped 10 bases and J dropped 2 bases, with 15 bases sitting between them. Germline V gene lookup returns CDR1 LNHDA and CDR2 SQIVND (reference sequence). The CDR3 reads CATRKGFPYEQYF. CDR3 DNA, as far as it was read: TGTGCCACTCGGAAGGGGTTCCCCTACGAG.

Of note for this clone: The read ends 3 residues before the CDR3 terminus; that terminus is restored from the germline J gene. The chain uses TRBV5-1 and TRBJ1-2; D ambiguous. Trimming removed 0 bases at V and 6 bases at J, with 9 bases between. The CDR3 covers 13 residues. Germline CDR1 and CDR2: SGHRS and YFSETQ. CDR3 DNA (partial): TGCGCCAGCAGCTTGGGGCAAATCGATGGC. It codes for CASSLGQIDG. The full CDR3 reads CASSLGQIDGYTF.